Below, 23 T cell receptor beta chains from the same sample are listed, as sequenced in a study of T cell clones after liver transplantation. The method was immunoSEQ multiplex PCR; TCRdb's version includes in-frame clones alone and lacks a portion of them. In the table there are 55,000 to 80,000 clones, roughly nine tenths of which are singletons. The specimen was CD4+ T cells from blood, collected before liver transplant. These receptors originate from a human donor who received a liver transplant.

The sample holds one count of this clone. V is TRBV7-6 and J is TRBJ1-2, with D unclear. In germline, CDR1 is SGHVS, CDR2 FNYEAQ. Trimming pared 2 bases from V and 2 bases from J, leaving 6 bases between. CDR3 length equals 13 residues. The CDR3 sequence: CASSLNGNYGYTF. DNA of the CDR3: TGTGCCAGCAGCTTAAACGGGAACTATGGCTACACCTTC.

The chain carries TRBV23-1 and TRBJ2-3; no clear D. TRBV23-1 is an ORF; its function is uncertain. The CDR3 sequence is 11 residues long. Trimming took off 5 bases at V and 4 bases at J, with 4 bases between the two ends. CDR3 DNA: TGCGCCAGCAGTACGGCAGATACGCAGTATTTT. Its translation is CASSTADTQYF.

The chain uses TRBV9 and TRBJ2-7; 9 bases line up with TRBD2. J gave up 3 bases and V 4 bases, and 5 bases lay outside the gene matches. This CDR3 has 14 amino acids. CDR1 is SGDLS and CDR2 is YYNGEE in the germline V gene. CDR3 residues: CASSPGTSLYEQYF. As DNA, the CDR3 is TGTGCCAGCAGCCCCGGGACTAGCCTCTACGAGCAGTACTTC.

The V call is TRBV5-6, the J call TRBJ2-7, with 9 bases that match TRBD1. Germline lookup yields CDR1 SGHDT and CDR2 YYEEEE. V lost 0 bases, J lost 1 base, and 2 bases stayed unmatched. This CDR3 is 15 amino acids long. The CDR3 reads CASSLVGQGSYEQYF. CDR3 DNA: TGTGCCAGCAGCTTGGTGGGACAGGGTTCCTACGAGCAGTACTTC.

The CDR3 is CASSPGLARLSSYEQYF. DNA of the CDR3: TGTGCCAGCAGCCCCGGACTAGCGCGACTGAGCTCCTACGAGCAGTACTTC. This sequence joins TRBV5-4 and TRBJ2-7, with 9 bases identical to TRBD2. This CDR3 has 17 amino acids. Trimming at V came to 4 bases and at J to 0 bases, leaving 11 bases not matched to a gene. Germline loops: CDR1 SGHNT, CDR2 YYREEE (reference sequence).

The V gene is TRBV29-1, the J gene TRBJ2-7; possibly TRBD1 for D (6 bases). Germline V CDR1 and CDR2: SQVTM, ANQGSEA. V was cut by 5 bases and J by 0 bases, with 14 bases left in between. This CDR3 comprises 14 residues. The CDR3 sequence is CSVQGGSSSYEQYF. In nucleotides, the CDR3 is TGCAGCGTTCAAGGGGGATCCAGCTCCTACGAGCAGTACTTC.

This rearrangement joins TRBV6-1 to TRBJ1-2, with D unresolved. V was shortened by 6 bases and J by 4 bases, with 12 bases between the two germline ends. CDR1 is MNHNS and CDR2 is SASEGT in the germline V gene. The CDR3 is 13 amino acids. CDR3 residues: CASRASSSYGYTF. Here the CDR3 DNA reads TGTGCCAGCAGAGCATCGTCGAGCTATGGCTACACCTTC.

The J gene is TRBJ1-2, the V gene TRBV5-1; D is unclear. The germline V gene encodes CDR1 SGHRS and CDR2 YFSETQ. Trimming removed 4 bases at V and 0 bases at J, with 13 bases between. CDR3 length: 15 residues. The CDR3 region is CASSLGGSPNYGYTF. CDR3 sequence (DNA): TGCGCCAGCAGCCTGGGAGGGAGCCCTAACTATGGCTACACCTTC.

This sequence joins TRBV6-5 and TRBJ2-7, with unresolved D. V lost 4 bases and J 0 bases, leaving 13 bases between the germline ends. This CDR3 has 15 residues. Germline lookup yields CDR1 MNHEY and CDR2 SVGAGI. The CDR3, as DNA: TGTGCCAGCAGTTCGTACGGCGGCCCCTCCTACGAGCAGTACTTC. The encoded protein is CASSSYGGPSYEQYF.

This clone was seen just once. The J gene is TRBJ2-5, the V gene TRBV19, with 11 bases aligning to TRBD2. Germline loops: CDR1 LNHDA, CDR2 SQIVND (reference sequence). This CDR3 has 18 residues. The ends lost 4 bases at V and 1 base at J; junction bases unmatched: 11. CDR3 in DNA: TGTGCCAGTAGTACCACCCTTGGACTAGCGGGTCTCCAAGAGACCCAGTACTTC. Its translation is CASSTTLGLAGLQETQYF. Full variable domain (rest looked up from reference TRBV19 and TRBJ2-5): DGGITQSPKYLFRKEGQNVTLSCEQNLNHDAMYWYRQDPGQGLRLIYYSQIVNDFQKGDIAEGYSVSREKKESFPLTVTSAQKNPTAFYLCASSTTLGLAGLQETQYFGPGTRLLVL.

This clone showed up just once. The chain carries TRBV28 and TRBJ2-4, with a tentative D call TRBD2 (6 bases). The CDR3 covers 14 residues. Germline CDR1 reads MDHEN; CDR2 reads SYDVKM. V lost 8 bases to trimming and J lost 9 bases, with 20 bases between them. The CDR3 reads CASETGTPFSIQYF. In DNA form, the CDR3 reads TGTGCCAGCGAGACCGGGACTCCCTTTAGCATTCAGTACTTC.

The rearrangement uses TRBV18 and TRBJ1-2, with TRBD1 matching 8 bases. CDR1 KGHSH and CDR2 LQKENI come from the germline V gene. With V trimmed by 3 bases and J by 4 bases, 7 bases remained unmatched. CDR3 size: 15 residues. CDR3 loop: CASSPEQGGVYGYTF. The CDR3, as DNA: TGTGCCAGCTCACCCGAACAGGGGGGCGTCTATGGCTACACCTTC.

The CDR3 DNA follows: TGTGCCAGCAGCCCGCTTAGGACTAGCGGGACGGGCGGGGAGACCCAGTACTTC. Protein sequence: CASSPLRTSGTGGETQYF. The chain is built from TRBV7-2 and TRBJ2-5; 12 positions agree with TRBD2. This CDR3 spans 18 amino acids. V shed 5 bases and J 5 bases; nucleotides not matched to a gene: 15. Germline assignment: CDR1 SGHTA and CDR2 FQGNSA. Complete variable domain (other parts from reference TRBV7-2 and TRBJ2-5): GAGVSQSPSNKVTEKGKDVELRCDPISGHTALYWYRQSLGQGLEFLIYFQGNSAPDKSGLPSDRFSAERTGGSVSTLTIQRTQQEDSAVYLCASSPLRTSGTGGETQYFGPGTRLLVL.

V gene TRBV5-4 combines with J gene TRBJ1-2; TRBD1 matches at 10 bases. This CDR3 spans 14 amino acids. Germline CDR1 is SGHNT and CDR2 is YYREEE (reference sequence). The trim removed 2 bases at V and 8 bases at J, leaving 6 bases unmatched. Here the CDR3 DNA reads TGTGCCAGCAGCTTATCCGGGACAGGGGAGGGCTACACCTTC. Amino acids: CASSLSGTGEGYTF.

The chain combines TRBV7-3 with TRBJ2-7; 12 nucleotides line up with TRBD2. The J segment lost 8 bases and the V segment lost 3 bases, leaving 11 bases of the junction unmatched. Germline V gene sequence: CDR1 SGHTA, CDR2 FQGTGA. There are 16 residues in the CDR3. The CDR3 loop reads CASSFFWTSGTRKQYF. Here the CDR3 DNA reads TGTGCCAGCAGCTTTTTTTGGACTAGCGGGACCCGTAAGCAGTACTTC.

The chain links TRBV2 to TRBJ1-1; weak D call: TRBD1 (6 bases). CDR3 length: 13 amino acids. Trimming pared 8 bases from V and 4 bases from J, leaving 14 bases between. Germline CDR1 reads SNHLY; CDR2 reads FYNNEI. CDR3: CASLQGGGTEAFF. The CDR3 coding sequence is TGTGCCAGCTTACAGGGCGGTGGCACTGAAGCTTTCTTT.

The chain carries TRBV7-6 and TRBJ1-5, with TRBD1 as a possible D gene (5 bases). This CDR3 spans 16 amino acids. Germline V lookup: CDR1 SGHVS, CDR2 FNYEAQ. The ends were cut back, 3 bases at V and 2 bases at J, with 14 bases in the middle. CDR3 nucleotide sequence: TGTGCCAGCAGCTTGGGGGATTCTGGGGGCAATCAGCCCCAGCATTTT. Its translation: CASSLGDSGGNQPQHF.

This clone has only a few counts. The V gene is TRBV7-2, the J gene TRBJ2-7; the match to TRBD2 covers 7 bases. The CDR3 extends over 15 amino acids. Trimming removed 5 bases from V and 2 bases from J; junction bases left unmatched: 9. Germline CDR1 SGHTA, CDR2 FQGNSA. The CDR3, as DNA: TGTGCCAGCAGCCCTGGGGGACTAACACCCTACGAGCAGTACTTC. This codes for CASSPGGLTPYEQYF.

The chain uses TRBV2 and TRBJ2-2; 7 bases map to TRBD1. The germline gives CDR1 SNHLY, CDR2 FYNNEI. The CDR3 runs to 15 residues. The V segment lost 2 bases and the J segment 3 bases; nucleotides outside the gene matches: 3. CDR3 sequence: CASSETGVYTGELFF. DNA of the CDR3: TGTGCCAGCAGTGAAACAGGGGTCTACACCGGGGAGCTGTTTTTT.

The chain links TRBV6-1 to TRBJ1-5; D remains ambiguous. Deletions cut 0 bases from V and 7 bases from J, with 7 bases between. The germline V gene encodes CDR1 MNHNS and CDR2 SASEGT. The CDR3 consists of 13 residues. Here the CDR3 DNA reads TGTGCCAGCAGTGAAGCCAGGTACCAGCCCCAGCATTTT. Its translation: CASSEARYQPQHF.

This chain connects TRBV9 to TRBJ2-1; 9 nucleotides align to TRBD2. The CDR3 is 15 residues long. Trimming took 6 bases from V and 4 from J; bases not matched to a gene: 8. CDR1 is SGDLS and CDR2 is YYNGEE in the germline V gene. CDR3 in amino acids: CASTPNSGSYNEQFF. In nucleotides, the CDR3 is TGTGCCAGCACCCCGAATAGCGGGAGTTACAATGAGCAGTTCTTC.

The chain combines TRBV5-1 with TRBJ1-3, with TRBD1 matching 7 bases. Germline trimming cut 4 bases from V and 2 bases from J; bases unmatched to any gene: 3. The CDR3 loop spans 14 amino acids. The germline gives CDR1 SGHRS, CDR2 YFSETQ. The CDR3 here is CASSQTGTGNTIYF. The CDR3 DNA sequence: TGCGCCAGCAGCCAGACAGGGACTGGAAACACCATATATTTT. The full variable domain, its missing parts supplied by reference TRBV5-1 and TRBJ1-3, is KAGVTQTPRYLIKTRGQQVTLSCSPISGHRSVSWYQQTPGQGLQFLFEYFSETQRNKGNFPGRFSGRQFSNSRSEMNVSTLELGDSALYLCASSQTGTGNTIYFGEGSWLTVV.

This clone was observed once. The CDR3 DNA reads as TGTGCCGGTGCGTCGGGGCTCAACACCGGGGAGCTGTTTTTT. Translation gives CAGASGLNTGELFF. The rearrangement links TRBV2 to TRBJ2-2; either TRBD1 or TRBD2 may fit D (5 bases each). The CDR3 extends over 14 amino acids. CDR1 is SNHLY, CDR2 FYNNEI, per germline. Trimming shortened V by 11 bases and J by 2 bases, and 15 bases separated the two germline ends.